This is a list of T cell receptor beta chains from one sample in a study of blood T cell repertoires in COVID-19. Clones were sequenced by immunoSEQ multiplex PCR, and TCRdb holds only the in-frame ones, with some missing. The table records tens of thousands of clones, around 87% of them present only once. The source material was peripheral blood. These receptors originate from a man aged 40-50 years with COVID-19, enrolled during active disease. The CDR3 runs from the conserved cysteine through the conserved F or W. Each record gives: J gene, clone size, V gene, D gene, CDR3 protein, CDR3 DNA. D genes are given only for firm matches. Clone size is shown for a subset of rows, as once, few, many or a class of expanded clone.

TRBJ2-7 | . | TRBV5-4 | . | CASSLEAGRGEQYF | TGTGCCAGCAGCTTGGAGGCTGGGCGGGGAGAGCAGTACTTC
TRBJ2-2 | . | TRBV10-3 | . | CAISPVDSGELFF | TGTGCCATCAGTCCCGTGGACAGCGGGGAGCTGTTTTTT
TRBJ1-5 | . | TRBV10-2 | . | CASSERGGQSNQPQHF | TGCGCCAGCAGTGAGAGGGGAGGACAAAGCAATCAGCCCCAGCATTTT
TRBJ1-1 | . | TRBV19 | TRBD1 | CASSPGTGGNTEAFF | TGTGCCAGTAGTCCTGGGACAGGGGGGAACACTGAAGCTTTCTTT
TRBJ1-6 | . | TRBV7-9 | TRBD1 | CASSARTGVDSPLHF | TGTGCCAGCAGCGCGAGGACAGGGGTGGATTCACCCCTCCACTTT
TRBJ1-1 | . | TRBV7-9 | TRBD1 | CASSLSTGTGKAEAFF | TGTGCCAGCAGCTTATCAACCGGGACAGGGAAGGCAGAAGCTTTCTTT
TRBJ1-6 | . | TRBV28 | . | CASSSVNSPLHF | TGTGCCAGCAGTTCAGTGAATTCACCCCTCCACTTT
TRBJ1-6 | . | TRBV9 | . | CASSPGWGEDSPLHF | TGTGCCAGCAGCCCCGGATGGGGCGAGGATTCACCCCTCCACTTT
TRBJ2-5 | few | TRBV5-1 | TRBD2 | CASSLISGAETQYF | TGCGCCAGCAGCTTGATCAGCGGGGCAGAGACCCAGTACTTC
TRBJ1-2 | . | TRBV6-2/TRBV6-3 | . | CASSYSSQGNGYTF | TGTGCCAGCAGTTACTCGAGCCAGGGGAATGGCTACACCTTC
TRBJ2-3 | . | TRBV10-3 | TRBD2 | CAISRGTSGSTDTQYF | TGTGCCATCAGTCGTGGGACTAGCGGAAGCACAGATACGCAGTATTTT
TRBJ1-1 | . | TRBV27 | . | CASKVGVNTEAFF | TGTGCCAGCAAAGTAGGAGTGAACACTGAAGCTTTCTTT
TRBJ2-1 | . | TRBV6-4 | . | CASSDELECEQFF | TGTGCCAGCAGTGATGAGCTGGAGTGCGAGCAGTTCTTC
TRBJ2-5 | . | TRBV4-1 | . | CASSHTNEETQYF | TGCGCCAGCAGCCATACTAATGAAGAGACCCAGTACTTC
TRBJ1-1 | . | TRBV5-6 | . | CASSQSDRGRQAFF | TGTGCCAGCAGCCAATCGGACCGGGGAAGACAAGCTTTCTTT
TRBJ1-2 | . | TRBV4-1 | . | CASSQVEDSGLYGYTF | TGCGCCAGCAGCCAGGTCGAAGACTCGGGACTCTATGGCTACACCTTC
TRBJ1-2 | . | TRBV2 | TRBD1 | CASRQGANYGYTF | TGTGCCAGCAGACAGGGGGCCAACTATGGCTACACCTTC
TRBJ1-1 | . | TRBV2 | . | CASSVEVLGEAFF | TGTGCCAGCAGTGTCGAGGTTTTGGGTGAAGCTTTCTTT
TRBJ1-4 | . | TRBV18 | TRBD1 | CASSPPGQGRQRVFF | TGTGCCAGCTCACCACCGGGACAGGGACGTCAAAGGGTGTTTTTT
TRBJ2-3 | . | TRBV1 | . | CTSSPRLESPTDTQYF | TGCACCAGCAGCCCCCGACTAGAATCCCCAACAGATACGCAGTATTTT
TRBJ1-2 | . | TRBV4-1 | . | CASSLTGKQTRNGYTF | TGCGCCAGCAGCCTTACAGGGAAACAAACCCGTAATGGCTACACCTTC
TRBJ2-2 | . | TRBV7-3 | . | CASSLISGSTGELFF | TGTGCCAGCAGCTTAATTAGTGGGAGCACCGGGGAGCTGTTTTTT
TRBJ1-5 | . | TRBV29-1 | . | CSVSAGADQPQHF | TGCAGCGTTAGTGCGGGGGCGGATCAGCCCCAGCATTTT
TRBJ2-1 | . | TRBV7-9 | TRBD1 | CASSLGAGGNEQFF | TGTGCCAGCAGCTTAGGGGCAGGGGGCAATGAGCAGTTCTTC
TRBJ2-7 | few | TRBV18 | TRBD1 | CASSRWDRSAYEQYF | TGTGCCAGCTCACGCTGGGACAGAAGTGCGTACGAGCAGTACTTC
TRBJ1-2 | . | TRBV6-6 | TRBD1 | CASSPPPGTGANYGYTF | TGTGCCAGCAGTCCACCCCCCGGGACAGGGGCAAACTATGGCTACACCTTC
TRBJ2-1 | . | TRBV24-1 | . | CATSDSGAGIFSGEQFF | TGTGCCACCAGTGATTCGGGCGCGGGAATCTTCAGTGGTGAGCAGTTCTTC
TRBJ1-5 | . | TRBV7-3 | . | CASSLRTDNSNQPQHF | TGTGCCAGCAGCTTAAGAACAGACAATAGCAATCAGCCCCAGCATTTT
TRBJ2-3 | . | TRBV11-3 | . | CASSLDLGTDTQYF | TGTGCCAGCAGCTTAGATCTCGGCACAGATACGCAGTATTTT
TRBJ1-1 | . | TRBV7-9 | . | CASSQIRTANTEAFF | TGTGCCAGCAGCCAGATCAGGACAGCGAACACTGAAGCTTTCTTT
TRBJ2-7 | . | TRBV4-1 | . | CASSQGGIEIHEQYF | TGCGCCAGCAGCCAAGGAGGGATTGAGATCCACGAGCAGTACTTC
TRBJ1-4 | . | TRBV9 | . | CASSEERRPIATNEKLFF | TGTGCCAGCAGCGAGGAGCGACGGCCTATCGCAACTAATGAAAAACTGTTTTTT
TRBJ1-1 | . | TRBV6-5 | . | CASHWGRGRTEAFF | TGTGCCTCCCACTGGGGCAGGGGTAGAACTGAAGCTTTCTTT
TRBJ2-3 | . | TRBV18 | . | CASSLRGGYSPDTDTQYF | TGTGCCAGCTCTCTCAGAGGGGGTTATTCCCCCGACACAGATACGCAGTATTTT
TRBJ2-3 | . | TRBV5-1 | . | CASSLEPISTDTQYF | TGCGCCAGCAGCTTGGAGCCAATAAGCACAGATACGCAGTATTTT
TRBJ1-3 | once | TRBV10-2 | . | CASSETANSGNTIYF | TGCGCCAGCAGTGAGACTGCCAACTCTGGAAACACCATATATTTT
TRBJ1-2 | . | TRBV19 | . | CASTPPWGANYGYTF | TGTGCCAGTACACCCCCGTGGGGGGCTAACTATGGCTACACCTTC
TRBJ2-3 | . | TRBV2 | . | CASSEGDQGDTQYF | TGTGCCAGCAGTGAAGGAGACCAGGGGGATACGCAGTATTTT
TRBJ2-2 | . | TRBV19 | . | CASSTSGNTGELFF | TGTGCCAGTAGTACGTCGGGGAACACCGGGGAGCTGTTTTTT
TRBJ2-7 | . | TRBV21-1 | . | CASGPNTSDRYKGSYEQYF | TGTGCCAGCGGCCCGAATACTTCCGACAGGTACAAAGGGTCCTACGAGCAGTACTTC
TRBJ2-3 | . | TRBV9 | TRBD2 | CASSVDPSGLITDTQYF | TGTGCCAGCAGCGTAGACCCTAGCGGGTTAATCACAGATACGCAGTATTTT
TRBJ2-2 | . | TRBV27 | TRBD2 | CASSLYIRTSGIGGELFF | TGTGCCAGCAGTTTATACATCCGGACTAGCGGGATAGGCGGGGAGCTGTTTTTT
TRBJ2-3 | . | TRBV19 | . | CASSISALASSTDTQYF | TGTGCCAGTAGTATTTCGGCACTAGCTTCAAGCACAGATACGCAGTATTTT
TRBJ1-5 | . | TRBV10-1 | TRBD1 | CASSRTGGRSHSNQPQHF | TGCGCCAGCAGTCGGACAGGGGGGCGGTCCCATAGCAATCAGCCCCAGCATTTT
TRBJ2-7 | . | TRBV3-1/TRBV3-2 | . | CASSQDVGLAEYF | TGTGCCAGCAGCCAAGATGTAGGGCTAGCCGAGTACTTC
TRBJ2-2 | . | TRBV6-4 | . | CASRTLASTGELFF | TGTGCCAGCAGGACCCTAGCGTCCACCGGGGAGCTGTTTTTT
TRBJ1-6 | once | TRBV21-1 | . | CASNQVRGTDRGRSSYNSPLHF | TGTGCCAGCAACCAAGTCAGAGGGACGGACAGGGGGAGGAGCTCCTATAATTCACCCCTCCACTTT
TRBJ2-3 | . | TRBV2 | . | CASRGGTQSTDTQYF | TGTGCCAGCAGGGGGGGGACACAGAGCACAGATACGCAGTATTTT
TRBJ1-6 | . | TRBV28 | TRBD1 | CASSFGDRNSPLHF | TGTGCCAGCAGTTTTGGGGACAGAAATTCACCCCTCCACTTT
TRBJ2-5 | . | TRBV28 | TRBD1 | CASSNQGARETQYF | TGTGCCAGCAGTAACCAGGGGGCAAGAGAGACCCAGTACTTC
TRBJ1-4 | . | TRBV24-1 | TRBD1 | CATRDRFREKLFF | TGTGCCACCAGGGACAGGTTTCGTGAAAAACTGTTTTTT
TRBJ1-3 | . | TRBV19 | . | CASRDNRLGQDGNTIYF | TGTGCCAGTAGAGATAACAGGCTCGGACAAGATGGAAACACCATATATTTT
TRBJ1-5 | . | TRBV24-1 | . | CATSAGATPQHF | TGTGCCACCAGTGCCGGAGCAACGCCCCAGCATTTT